This T cell receptor (beta chain) is drawn from a study of T-cell reconstitution after alpha-beta-depleted transplantation in children. CDR3 size: 14 residues. Germline V gene sequence: CDR1 SQVTM, CDR2 ANQGSEA. Between the trimmed V and J ends, which lost 3 bases and 0 bases, there was a span of 8 bases. Library preparation (for TCRbeta) was performed with unique molecular identifiers. MiXCR was run by TCRdb on the PCR reads, yielding one entry per CDR3 protein. The sample includes just over 350,000 distinct CDR3 sequences, 10% to 15% of them seen just once. This clonotype was sampled from a human donor who donated a stem cell graft to a child with Fanconi anemia. This sequence joins TRBV29-1 and TRBJ1-4; no reliable D call. This specimen consisted of PBMCs, obtained from the stem cell graft. CDR3 sequence: CSVEGGATNEKLFF. The CDR3 DNA is TGCAGCGTTGAGGGCGGTGCAACTAATGAAAAACTGTTTTTT. Drawing the rest from reference TRBV29-1 and TRBJ1-4, the complete variable domain is SAVISQKPSRDICQRGTSLTIQCQVDSQVTMMFWYRQQPGQSLTLIATANQGSEATYESGFVIDKFPISRPNLTFSTLTVSNMSPEDSSIYLCSVEGGATNEKLFFGSGTQLSVL.